Shown below are 26 T cell receptor beta chains from a single sample sequenced in a study of cytomegalovirus exposure and HLA in healthy donors. The PCR had 60 Vbeta and 13 Jbeta primers. Generated by immunoSEQ multiplex PCR, the TCRdb table keeps only in-frame clones and is missing some. The sample contains about 94,000 clones, 81% of which appear only once. Material: PBMCs. These TCRs come from a human donor in good health.

The sample holds a few counts of this clone. The chain recombines TRBV4-2 with TRBJ1-4; 8 nucleotides align to TRBD1. The CDR3 is 15 amino acids. CDR1 is LGHNA and CDR2 is YNFKEQ in the germline V gene. The V segment lost 6 bases and the J segment 6 bases; nucleotides outside the gene matches: 9. The CDR3 region has the DNA TGTGCCAGCAGTCCTTATCCACAGGGGGATGAAAAACTGTTTTTT. Encoded protein: CASSPYPQGDEKLFF.

V is TRBV2 and J is TRBJ2-3, with 7 bases fitting TRBD2. Trimming took 8 bases from V and 5 from J; bases not matched to a gene: 10. The germline V gene has CDR1 SNHLY and CDR2 FYNNEI. The CDR3 is 14 amino acids. The CDR3 sequence: CASGERGWGDTQYF. CDR3 sequence (DNA): TGTGCCAGCGGGGAGCGGGGTTGGGGAGATACGCAGTATTTT.

This clone appeared a few times. V gene TRBV2 combines with J gene TRBJ2-2; D gene ambiguous. The CDR3 extends over 15 amino acids. Trimming removed 6 bases at V and 5 bases at J, with 16 bases between. The V gene's germline CDR1 is SNHLY and CDR2 FYNNEI. CDR3 bases: TGTGCCAGCAGAGTACGACAAATTGGTACCGGGGAGCTGTTTTTT. This codes for CASRVRQIGTGELFF.

The rearrangement joins TRBV4-2 to TRBJ2-1; 9 positions agree with TRBD1. This CDR3 is built from 17 residues. The germline CDR1 and CDR2 sequences are LGHNA and YNFKEQ. V lost 0 bases and J lost 10; bases outside the gene matches: 13. CDR3 DNA sequence: TGTGCCAGCAGCCAAGATGGAGGACAGGGGAGGTTGGCGGAGCAGTTCTTC. It specifies CASSQDGGQGRLAEQFF.

The V call is TRBV11-2, the J call TRBJ2-1; tentatively, D is TRBD2 (5 bases). The CDR3 has 15 amino acids. CDR1 and CDR2 (germline): SGHAT, FQNNGV. Trimming left V 3 bases short and J 7 bases short, with 16 bases between. The CDR3, as DNA: TGTGCCAGCAGCTTCCGTGGACTGTCTGGTAATGAGCAGTTCTTC. Protein: CASSFRGLSGNEQFF.

The chain links TRBV5-4 to TRBJ2-7; 10 bases align to TRBD2. With V trimmed by 3 bases and J by 3 bases, 3 bases remained unmatched. The CDR3 is 14 residues long. Germline V lookup: CDR1 SGHNT, CDR2 YYREEE (reference sequence). The CDR3 DNA is TGTGCCAGCAGCTCTAGCGGGAGAGTCTACGAGCAGTACTTC. It is translated as CASSSSGRVYEQYF.

This clone was counted between two and nine times. V is TRBV6-1 and J is TRBJ2-3, with a possible D match to TRBD2 (6 bases). Trimming left V 5 bases short and J 2 bases short, with 14 bases between. This CDR3 has 15 residues. Looked up from germline, CDR1 is MNHNS and CDR2 is SASEGT. The CDR3 nucleotides are TGTGCCAGCAGTCCCAAGGCGGGACTCACAGATACGCAGTATTTT. Its protein product is CASSPKAGLTDTQYF.

In nucleotides, the CDR3 is TGTGCCAGCAGTCGACAGCGAATGTCCTACGAGCAGTACTTC. It translates to CASSRQRMSYEQYF. The chain couples TRBV5-8 to TRBJ2-7; D is perhaps TRBD1 (5 bases). Trimming took 5 bases from V and 1 from J, leaving 13 bases between them. The CDR3 runs 14 residues. The germline V gene encodes CDR1 SGHTS and CDR2 YDEGEE.

V and J are TRBV4-1 and TRBJ1-1, with D unresolved. Trimming shortened V by 0 bases and J by 1 base, and 9 bases separated the two germline ends. CDR3 size: 15 residues. The germline V gene encodes CDR1 MGHRA and CDR2 YSYEKL. CDR3 DNA sequence: TGCGCCAGCAGCCAAGATGGGCGATCGAACACTGAAGCTTTCTTT. This encodes CASSQDGRSNTEAFF.

The chain combines TRBV5-1 with TRBJ2-5; D may be TRBD2 (5 bases). V gave up 4 bases and J gave up 4 bases, with 14 bases separating them. Germline V gene sequence: CDR1 SGHRS, CDR2 YFSETQ. This CDR3 region has 14 residues. The CDR3 sequence: CASSPGLRRETQYF. The CDR3 DNA reads TGCGCCAGCAGCCCCGGACTGAGGAGAGAGACCCAGTACTTC.

The chain couples TRBV7-2 to TRBJ2-7; 10 bases line up with TRBD1. With V trimmed by 4 bases and J by 4 bases, 7 bases remained unmatched. Germline V gene data show CDR1 as SGHTA and CDR2 as FQGNSA. The CDR3 runs to 15 residues. The CDR3 sequence: CASSSSDRGRYEQYF. CDR3 bases: TGTGCCAGCAGCTCCTCCGACAGGGGGCGATACGAGCAGTACTTC.

This clone was found once. This chain connects TRBV19 to TRBJ1-5, with no clear D. Germline CDR1 reads LNHDA; CDR2 reads SQIVND (reference sequence). Trimming left V 1 base short and J 0 bases short, with 7 bases between. This CDR3 is built from 15 residues. In nucleotides, the CDR3 is TGTGCCAGTAGTATAGTCCGAGCTAGCAATCAGCCCCAGCATTTT. It specifies CASSIVRASNQPQHF. The variable domain in full, with the rest retrieved from reference TRBV19 and TRBJ1-5, is DGGITQSPKYLFRKEGQNVTLSCEQNLNHDAMYWYRQDPGQGLRLIYYSQIVNDFQKGDIAEGYSVSREKKESFPLTVTSAQKNPTAFYLCASSIVRASNQPQHFGDGTRLSIL.

The V and J genes are TRBV29-1 and TRBJ2-1; TRBD2 matches 12 bases. There are 13 residues in the CDR3. Germline lookup yields CDR1 SQVTM and CDR2 ANQGSEA. J was trimmed by 4 bases and V by 7 bases; bases with no gene match: 2. The CDR3 sequence: CSALAGGYNEQFF. CDR3 bases: TGCAGCGCCCTAGCGGGAGGGTACAATGAGCAGTTCTTC.

The chain recombines TRBV5-1 with TRBJ1-6; 7 bases match TRBD1. The CDR3 is 17 residues long. CDR1 and CDR2 from the germline V gene are SGHRS and YFSETQ. V was pared by 4 bases and J by 0 bases, with 7 bases of the junction left unmatched. For the CDR3, the DNA is TGCGCCAGCAGCCCGGAGGACAGGAGCTCCTATAATTCACCCCTCCACTTT. Translating gives CASSPEDRSSYNSPLHF.

The gene calls are TRBV7-3 and TRBJ2-3, with D possibly TRBD1 on 6 matching bases. Trimming removed 2 bases at V and 4 bases at J, with 10 bases between. The CDR3 is 14 amino acids. From germline, CDR1 is SGHTA and CDR2 FQGTGA. DNA of the CDR3: TGTGCCAGCAGCTTACAGGGGTGGGCAGATACGCAGTATTTT. The encoded protein is CASSLQGWADTQYF.

V is TRBV5-6 and J is TRBJ2-1; 9 nucleotides agree with TRBD2. Per germline, CDR1 SGHDT and CDR2 YYEEEE. With V trimmed by 4 bases and J by 6 bases, 11 bases remained unmatched. The CDR3 is made up of 16 amino acids. The DNA of the CDR3 is TGTGCCAGCAGCATAAGAGAGCGGGAGGTAATCAATGAGCAGTTCTTC. This gives the protein CASSIREREVINEQFF.

The chain recombines TRBV28 with TRBJ2-4, with a weak D call TRBD1 (7 bases). V was shortened by 6 bases and J by 0 bases, with 18 bases between the two germline ends. Germline V CDR1 and CDR2: MDHEN, SYDVKM. This CDR3 is built from 17 residues. The CDR3, as DNA: TGTGCCAGCAGATCCGCGGGACAGCTTCTAGCCAAAAACATTCAGTACTTC. It specifies CASRSAGQLLAKNIQYF. The full variable domain, completed using reference TRBV28 and TRBJ2-4, is DVKVTQSSRYLVKRTGEKVFLECVQDMDHENMFWYRQDPGLGLRLIYFSYDVKMKEKGDIPEGYSVSREKKERFSLILESASTNQTSMYLCASRSAGQLLAKNIQYFGAGTRLSVL.

This clone came up once. CDR3 protein: CAWSVGQGYNEQFF. Here the CDR3 DNA reads TGTGCCTGGAGTGTAGGACAGGGATACAATGAGCAGTTCTTC. The chain combines TRBV30 with TRBJ2-1, with 8 bases that match TRBD1. CDR1 and CDR2 from the germline V gene are GTSNPN and SVGIG (reference sequence). The CDR3 is made up of 14 amino acids. Trimming removed 0 bases from V and 4 bases from J; junction bases left unmatched: 2.

The genes are TRBV6-1 and TRBJ1-5, with D possibly TRBD1 on 5 matching bases. Trimming pared 6 bases from V and 5 bases from J, leaving 17 bases between. This CDR3 is built from 15 residues. CDR1 and CDR2 from the germline V gene are MNHNS and SASEGT. CDR3 in amino acids: CASRTLGEGDQPQHF. For the CDR3, the DNA is TGTGCCAGCAGAACCTTAGGGGAGGGCGATCAGCCCCAGCATTTT.

CDR3 nucleotide sequence: TGTGCCAGCAGCGTAGGCGGACAGGGCAGTGCCGGGGAGCTGTTTTTT. It specifies CASSVGGQGSAGELFF. The rearrangement links TRBV9 to TRBJ2-2; 8 bases align to TRBD1. CDR1 and CDR2 from the germline V gene are SGDLS and YYNGEE. J gave up 6 bases and V 0 bases, and 7 bases lay outside the gene matches. The CDR3 is 16 residues long.

This clone turned up a few times. The chain recombines TRBV6-4 with TRBJ2-1; D is perhaps TRBD1 (5 bases). V was clipped by 0 bases and J by 0 bases, with 9 bases between them. Germline values: CDR1 MRHNA, CDR2 SNTAGT. The CDR3 consists of 16 residues. The CDR3 nucleotides read TGTGCCAGCAGTGACTCGGGGCGGAGCTCCTACAATGAGCAGTTCTTC. It translates to CASSDSGRSSYNEQFF.

The CDR3 DNA is TGTGCCACCCAAAGGGGGTCAGATACTTACGAGCAGTACTTC. Translated, it gives CATQRGSDTYEQYF. The rearrangement joins TRBV15 to TRBJ2-5, with D perhaps matching TRBD1 (6 bases). TRBJ2-7 matches the DNA end more closely, so the J call is doubtful. Germline V gene lookup returns CDR1 LNHNV and CDR2 YYDKDF (reference sequence). The CDR3 runs 14 residues.

The chain is built from TRBV27 and TRBJ1-4; 8 nucleotides align to TRBD1. J was trimmed by 8 bases and V by 8 bases; bases with no gene match: 7. The CDR3 consists of 13 residues. Per the germline V gene, CDR1 is MNHEY and CDR2 is SMNVEV (reference sequence). The CDR3 reads CASRGTGKEKLFF. CDR3 DNA: TGTGCCAGCCGTGGGACAGGAAAAGAAAAACTGTTTTTT. Filled out from reference TRBV27 and TRBJ1-4, the complete variable domain reads EAQVTQNPRYLITVTGKKLTVTCSQNMNHEYMSWYRQDPGLGLRQIYYSMNVEVTDKGDVPEGYKVSRKEKRNFPLILESPSPNQTSLYFCASRGTGKEKLFFGSGTQLSVL.

V and J are TRBV5-1 and TRBJ1-3; TRBD1 is a possible D gene (5 bases). The CDR3 consists of 14 residues. Trimming cost V 2 bases and J 2 bases, with 8 bases left between them. The germline V gene encodes CDR1 SGHRS and CDR2 YFSETQ. The CDR3 region has the DNA TGCGCCAGCAGCTTCGGGGGGGCTGGAAACACCATATATTTT. Translation gives CASSFGGAGNTIYF.

The chain links TRBV5-1 to TRBJ2-3, with 11 positions matching TRBD2. Germline assignment: CDR1 SGHRS and CDR2 YFSETQ. There are 17 residues in the CDR3. V shed 4 bases, J shed 4 bases, and the junction held 11 bases outside the gene matches. CDR3 residues: CASSNSGGASVADTQYF. CDR3 in DNA: TGCGCCAGCAGCAATAGCGGGGGGGCAAGCGTCGCAGATACGCAGTATTTT.

The chain recombines TRBV12-5 with TRBJ2-5; the match to TRBD1 covers 7 bases. From germline, CDR1 is LGHNT and CDR2 FRNRAP. The trim removed 6 bases at V and 11 bases at J, leaving 9 bases unmatched. The CDR3 loop spans 12 amino acids. In DNA form, the CDR3 reads TGTGCTAGTGGACTAGGGGGCAGGGAGCAGTACTTC. Protein sequence: CASGLGGREQYF.